This is a list of T cell receptor beta chains from one sample in a study of CD8 T cells in Susac syndrome. A single record per CDR3 protein comes from TCRdb applying MiXCR to the immunoSEQ multiplex PCR reads. The data contain approximately 150,000 distinct CDR3 sequences, roughly nine tenths of them singletons. The specimen was CD4+ T cells from PBMCs. Source of these receptors: a human donor in good health. The CDR3 runs from the conserved cysteine through the conserved F or W. Fields, in order: CDR3 length, D gene, clone size, J gene, V gene, CDR3 DNA, CDR3 protein. D genes are given only for firm matches. Clone sizes are given selectively: once, few, many, or a class where the clone is expanded.

16 | TRBD2 | NA | TRBJ2-3 | TRBV9 | TGTGCCAGCAGCGTAGCTTTTGAGGGAGGGCCGGATACGCAGTATTTT | CASSVAFEGGPDTQYF
15 | TRBD2 | few | TRBJ2-7 | TRBV6-5 | TGTGCCAGCAGGGCCGGGACTAGCGGGACCTACGAGCAGTACTTC | CASRAGTSGTYEQYF
16 | TRBD2 | once | TRBJ2-3 | TRBV9 | TGTGCCAGCAGCGCCGGGACTAGCGCTAGCACAGATACGCAGTATTTT | CASSAGTSASTDTQYF
15 | NA | NA | TRBJ2-5 | TRBV5-1 | TGCGCCAGCAGCTTGTTTCCGAGCCGCCAAGAGACCCAGTACTTC | CASSLFPSRQETQYF
15 | NA | NA | TRBJ2-6 | TRBV5-1 | TGCGCCAGCAGCTTGTCCCCTCTGGGGAATAACGTCCTGACTTTC | CASSLSPLGNNVLTF
15 | TRBD2 | NA | TRBJ2-3 | TRBV5-1 | TGCGCCAGCAGCGTAAATAGCGGGAGGGGAGATACGCAGTATTTT | CASSVNSGRGDTQYF
15 | TRBD1 | NA | TRBJ1-6 | TRBV7-9 | TGTGCCAGCAGCCGTACGGGACAGGGAAATTCACCCCTCCACTTT | CASSRTGQGNSPLHF
13 | NA | NA | TRBJ1-2 | TRBV2 | TGTGCCAGCAGGGGACGGGGAGCTTATGGCTACACCTTC | CASRGRGAYGYTF
13 | TRBD2 | once | TRBJ2-7 | TRBV14 | TGTGCCAGCAGCCAGGACCTAGCGGGAGAGCAGTACTTC | CASSQDLAGEQYF
13 | NA | few | TRBJ2-2 | TRBV12-3/TRBV12-4 | TGTGCCAGCAGCCCGACTAGATCCGGGGAGCTGTTTTTT | CASSPTRSGELFF